This T cell receptor beta chain was captured by sequencing in a study of OX40 agonist ivuxolimab in advanced cancers. Libraries were prepared by immunoSEQ multiplex PCR; TCRdb keeps only in-frame clonotypes and omits some of them. The sample consists of approximately 60,000 clones, 84% of them appearing once. Whole-study results and caveats: In the 0.1 to 3.0 mg/kg range, CD4+ and CD8+ blood T cells had expanded clonally by week 6.

Concerning this clone: No antigen is known for it.

The germline V gene has CDR1 PRHDT and CDR2 FYEKMQ (reference sequence). Trimming removed 6 bases from V and 1 base from J, with 18 bases in between. The CDR3 spans 16 residues. Sequences were derived from CD4+ or CD8+ T cells sorted from blood, sampled in a trial of the OX40 agonist ivuxolimab. The sequence came from an adult with an advanced solid tumor such as melanoma, head and neck, liver or kidney cancer. The chain recombines TRBV13 with TRBJ1-1; D may be TRBD1 (5 bases). The CDR3: CASRRVGDPRNTEAFF. The CDR3 DNA follows: TGTGCCAGCAGACGAGTAGGGGACCCACGGAACACTGAAGCTTTCTTT.